These T cell receptor beta chains were read from a single sample in a study of fetal regulatory T cell absence and autoimmunity. Only in-frame clones appear in the TCRdb table, and some are missing; sequencing was by immunoSEQ multiplex PCR. This table holds about 95,000 clones, less than 80% found once. Input material: pancreas tissue. The source is a male donor with IPEX syndrome. Each CDR3 is given with its conserved first and last residue. D genes are given only for firm matches. Clone size is given for some rows only: seen once, a few or many times, or a class if the clone is expanded.

V gene	clone size	J gene	D gene	CDR3 protein	CDR3 DNA
TRBV9	-	TRBJ2-5	-	CASSRQGASGAETQYF	TGTGCCAGCAGTCGACAGGGGGCTAGCGGGGCGGAGACCCAGTACTTC
TRBV4-1	-	TRBJ2-2	TRBD2	CASRGIAGGRTGELFF	TGCGCCAGCAGGGGAATAGCGGGGGGGCGCACCGGGGAGCTGTTTTTT
TRBV4-1	-	TRBJ2-2	TRBD1	CASRPPGQGNTGELFF	TGCGCCAGCAGGCCTCCGGGACAGGGGAACACCGGGGAGCTGTTTTTT
TRBV9	-	TRBJ1-2	-	CASSVGSGVYGYTF	TGTGCCAGCAGCGTAGGGTCCGGGGTCTATGGCTACACCTTC
TRBV6-5	-	TRBJ2-1	-	CASSYGWEDTSGEQFF	TGTGCCAGCAGTTACGGGTGGGAGGACACCTCTGGTGAGCAGTTCTTC
TRBV29-1	-	TRBJ2-7	TRBD2	CSVGLASSYEQYF	TGCAGCGTTGGACTAGCGAGCTCCTACGAGCAGTACTTC
TRBV19	-	TRBJ2-1	TRBD2	CASSVTSGRTDNEQFF	TGTGCCAGTAGTGTCACTAGCGGGAGGACGGACAATGAGCAGTTCTTC
TRBV7-6	once	TRBJ2-1	TRBD2	CASSLTSGGYNEQFF	TGTGCCAGCAGCTTAACTAGCGGGGGATACAATGAGCAGTTCTTC
TRBV27	-	TRBJ2-6	-	CASSGTWTALSGANVLTF	TGTGCCAGCAGTGGGACCTGGACAGCCCTCTCTGGGGCCAACGTCCTGACTTTC
TRBV5-1	-	TRBJ2-2	TRBD2	CASSSGLPNTGELFF	TGCGCCAGCAGCTCGGGACTACCCAACACCGGGGAGCTGTTTTTT
TRBV4-1	-	TRBJ2-2	-	CASSQYLNLFVGELFF	TGCGCCAGCAGCCAATATCTCAATTTATTTGTCGGGGAGCTGTTTTTT
TRBV30	-	TRBJ2-7	TRBD1	CAWTTTGPQYF	TGTGCCTGGACCACGACAGGGCCCCAGTACTTC
TRBV10-3	-	TRBJ1-1	TRBD1	CAIGTGDTEAFF	TGTGCCATCGGGACAGGGGACACTGAAGCTTTCTTT
TRBV28	medium-sized	TRBJ2-7	TRBD1	CASSFGQGYEQYF	TGTGCCAGCAGTTTTGGACAGGGCTACGAGCAGTACTTC
TRBV15	once	TRBJ2-7	-	CATSRQGYSYEQYF	TGTGCCACCAGCAGACAGGGGTACTCCTACGAGCAGTACTTC
TRBV27	once	TRBJ2-3	-	CASSDGTPKVTDTQYF	TGTGCCAGCAGTGATGGGACCCCAAAGGTCACAGATACGCAGTATTTT
TRBV5-1	-	TRBJ1-2	TRBD1	CASSVEQQGASGYTF	TGCGCCAGCAGCGTGGAACAACAGGGGGCAAGCGGCTACACCTTC
TRBV19	-	TRBJ1-2	-	CASTQRSTYGYTF	TGTGCCAGTACCCAAAGGAGCACTTATGGCTACACCTTC
TRBV5-1	-	TRBJ2-2	-	CASSYGLPGDTGELFF	TGCGCCAGCAGCTACGGACTACCCGGAGACACCGGGGAGCTGTTTTTT
TRBV7-8	-	TRBJ1-2	TRBD1	CASSVGGTGGGNGYTF	TGTGCCAGCAGCGTAGGAGGGACAGGGGGGGGAAATGGCTACACCTTC
TRBV9	-	TRBJ2-3	TRBD2	CASSVGGGGITDTQYF	TGTGCCAGCAGCGTAGGCGGCGGGGGGATCACAGATACGCAGTATTTT
TRBV5-4	-	TRBJ1-4	TRBD1	CASSLDAGTGVEKLFF	TGTGCCAGCAGCTTGGACGCCGGGACAGGGGTTGAAAAACTGTTTTTT
TRBV9	-	TRBJ2-2	-	CASSVTGELFF	TGTGCCAGCAGCGTGACCGGGGAGCTGTTTTTT
TRBV5-4	-	TRBJ1-1	-	CASSSEATEAFF	TGTGCCAGCAGCTCAGAGGCCACTGAAGCTTTCTTT
TRBV29-1	medium-sized	TRBJ2-7	-	CSVRGEGYEQYF	TGCAGCGTTAGGGGGGAGGGCTACGAGCAGTACTTC
TRBV9	-	TRBJ1-1	TRBD1	CASSGTGGTEAFF	TGTGCCAGCAGCGGGACAGGGGGCACTGAAGCTTTCTTT
TRBV7-9	-	TRBJ2-7	-	CASSLETNSYEQYF	TGTGCCAGCAGCTTAGAGACTAACTCCTACGAGCAGTACTTC
TRBV5-6	-	TRBJ2-2	-	CASSLRDGGELFF	TGTGCCAGCAGCTTACGGGATGGCGGGGAGCTGTTTTTT
TRBV5-1	-	TRBJ2-7	-	CASSLGRGSYEQYF	TGCGCCAGCAGCTTGGGGCGTGGGTCTTACGAGCAGTACTTC
TRBV9	-	TRBJ1-4	-	CASSVEGWETNEKLFF	TGTGCCAGCAGCGTAGAGGGTTGGGAAACAAATGAAAAACTGTTTTTT
TRBV6-5	-	TRBJ1-2	-	CASGVNPLYGYTF	TGTGCCAGCGGGGTAAACCCCCTCTATGGCTACACCTTC
TRBV11-2	once	TRBJ2-2	TRBD2	CASSLGPRLAGDNTGELFF	TGTGCCAGCAGCTTAGGTCCCCGTCTAGCGGGGGACAACACCGGGGAGCTGTTTTTT
TRBV6-1	-	TRBJ2-5	TRBD1	CASSEGDRGKTQYF	TGTGCCAGCAGTGAAGGGGACAGGGGGAAGACCCAGTACTTC
TRBV5-1	-	TRBJ2-4	TRBD1	CASSLAGQGAIVKNIQYF	TGCGCCAGCAGCTTGGCCGGACAGGGGGCAATTGTCAAAAACATTCAGTACTTC
TRBV13	-	TRBJ2-2	-	CASSLTGKGITGELFF	TGTGCCAGCAGCTTAACGGGGAAAGGGATCACCGGGGAGCTGTTTTTT
TRBV25-1	-	TRBJ1-4	TRBD1	CARRQGRKTVF	TGTGCCAGACGACAGGGCCGAAAAACTGTTTTT
TRBV11-3	-	TRBJ2-1	-	CASSSGNDEQFF	TGTGCCAGCAGCTCTGGTAATGATGAGCAGTTCTTC
TRBV7-6	once	TRBJ2-7	-	CASSLGVRLNLSYEQYF	TGTGCCAGCAGCTTAGGGGTCCGGCTGAACCTCTCCTACGAGCAGTACTTC
TRBV11-2	-	TRBJ2-2	-	CASSFHNTGELFF	TGTGCCAGCAGCTTCCATAACACCGGGGAGCTGTTTTTT
TRBV7-6	-	TRBJ2-7	TRBD2	CASSPPGLAPYEQYF	TGTGCCAGCAGCCCACCGGGACTAGCACCCTACGAGCAGTACTTC
TRBV7-2	-	TRBJ2-5	TRBD2	CASSLTSGGQGAQYF	TGTGCCAGCAGCTTGACTAGCGGGGGGCAAGGGGCCCAGTACTTC
TRBV30	-	TRBJ2-7	-	CAWSRLVHEQYF	TGTGCCTGGAGTCGGCTAGTCCACGAGCAGTACTTC
TRBV6-1	-	TRBJ1-2	TRBD1	CASSERQGRNYGYTF	TGTGCCAGCAGTGAAAGACAGGGGCGCAACTATGGCTACACCTTC
TRBV10-3	-	TRBJ2-3	TRBD2	CAISVSGTSSTDTQYF	TGTGCCATCAGTGTTTCCGGGACTAGCAGCACAGATACGCAGTATTTT
TRBV18	medium-sized	TRBJ2-5	TRBD1	CASSPMGQGRRTQYF	TGTGCCAGCTCACCAATGGGACAGGGGAGGAGGACCCAGTACTTC
TRBV1	-	TRBJ2-7	-	CTSSQGTVSYEQYF	TGCACCAGCAGCCAAGGGACAGTCTCCTACGAGCAGTACTTC
TRBV2	few	TRBJ2-5	-	CASRGGQETQYF	TGTGCCAGCAGGGGTGGGCAAGAGACCCAGTACTTC
TRBV6-6	-	TRBJ2-3	TRBD2	CASSGTSGRFDTQYF	TGTGCCAGCAGTGGGACTAGCGGGAGATTCGATACGCAGTATTTT
TRBV30	-	TRBJ1-1	-	CAWSVGFMNTEAFF	TGTGCCTGGAGTGTAGGCTTTATGAACACTGAAGCTTTCTTT
TRBV5-5	-	TRBJ2-3	-	CASSPRDGLTDTQYF	TGTGCCAGCAGCCCCCGGGACGGACTCACAGATACGCAGTATTTT
TRBV5-1	-	TRBJ2-7	TRBD1	CASSQGQGRDEQYF	TGCGCCAGCAGCCAAGGACAGGGTAGGGACGAGCAGTACTTC
TRBV18	-	TRBJ1-2	TRBD1	CASSPQTGGDGYTF	TGTGCCAGCTCACCACAAACAGGGGGCGATGGCTACACCTTC
TRBV7-8	few	TRBJ1-1	-	CASSLAMNTEAFF	TGTGCCAGCAGCTTAGCCATGAACACTGAAGCTTTCTTT
TRBV19	-	TRBJ1-1	-	CASSIALGRMNTEAFF	TGTGCCAGTAGTATTGCCCTAGGGCGCATGAACACTGAAGCTTTCTTT